These 2 T cell receptor beta chains were sequenced from one sample in a study of cytomegalovirus exposure and HLA in healthy donors. Repertoires were generated with immunoSEQ multiplex PCR, while TCRdb's copy carries only in-frame clones and drops some. Of 250,000 to 400,000 clones in the sample, 88% are singletons; the top ten hold about 0.96%. The sample taken for sequencing was PBMCs. These receptors all stem from a man aged 25 to 40 in good health and CMV-seronegative.

The chain links TRBV19 to TRBJ1-2, with 7 bases aligning to TRBD1. Germline values: CDR1 LNHDA, CDR2 SQIVND (reference sequence). J gave up 3 bases and V 4 bases, and 8 bases lay outside the gene matches. The CDR3 contains 15 residues. CDR3 coding DNA: TGTGCCAGTAGTAGAGATACAGGGGCTTACTATGGCTACACCTTC. Protein: CASSRDTGAYYGYTF. Looking up the rest from reference TRBV19 and TRBJ1-2 gives the full variable domain: DGGITQSPKYLFRKEGQNVTLSCEQNLNHDAMYWYRQDPGQGLRLIYYSQIVNDFQKGDIAEGYSVSREKKESFPLTVTSAQKNPTAFYLCASSRDTGAYYGYTFGSGTRLTVV.

This clone was found a few times. V and J are TRBV25-1 and TRBJ2-1, with D maybe TRBD1 (5 bases). Germline V gene lookup returns CDR1 MGHDK and CDR2 SYGVNS. Trimming stripped 5 bases from V and 9 bases from J, with 8 bases between. This CDR3 has 11 residues. CDR3 coding DNA: TGTGCCAGCAGTACCAGGGTTGAGCAGTTCTTC. It codes for CASSTRVEQFF.